This T cell receptor beta chain was documented in a study of cytomegalovirus exposure and HLA in healthy donors. 60 Vbeta and 13 Jbeta primers were used in PCR. Assay used: immunoSEQ multiplex PCR; TCRdb lists only in-frame clones, some missing. Among over 110,000 clones listed, approximately 80% were seen once. The study's findings and limits: An analysis that came later showed most CMV-associated TCR beta chains appearing HLA-restricted.

Worth noting for this clone: Its antigen is unidentified.

The sequence came from a male donor in good health and CMV-seronegative. The sequencing input was PBMCs.

The CDR3 nucleotides read TGTGCCAGCAGCTTAACAGGGGTAGGGAACGAGCAGTACTTC. Translating gives CASSLTGVGNEQYF. The chain joins TRBV11-2 to TRBJ2-7; TRBD1 matches at 7 bases. The V gene's germline CDR1 is SGHAT and CDR2 FQNNGV. V lost 2 bases and J lost 5; bases outside the gene matches: 6. The CDR3 has 14 residues.